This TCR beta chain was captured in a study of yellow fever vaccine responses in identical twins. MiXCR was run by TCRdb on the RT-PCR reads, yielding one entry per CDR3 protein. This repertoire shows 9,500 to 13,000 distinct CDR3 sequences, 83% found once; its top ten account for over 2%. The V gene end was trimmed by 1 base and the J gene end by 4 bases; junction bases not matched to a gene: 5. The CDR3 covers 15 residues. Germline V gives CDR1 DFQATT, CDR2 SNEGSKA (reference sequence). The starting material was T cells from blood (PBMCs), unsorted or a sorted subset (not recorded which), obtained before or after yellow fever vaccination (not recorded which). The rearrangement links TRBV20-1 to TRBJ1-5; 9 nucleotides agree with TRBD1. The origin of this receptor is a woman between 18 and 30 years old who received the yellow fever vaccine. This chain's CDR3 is CSARGSGTGNQPQHF. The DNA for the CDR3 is TGCAGTGCTAGAGGATCGGGGACAGGGAATCAGCCCCAGCATTTT.